The sequence of this T cell receptor beta chain was determined in a study of T cell responses to AZD1222 COVID-19 vaccine. Overall study: It was second doses at about 4 or about 12 weeks that were pooled.

Germline CDR1 and CDR2: MDHEN and SYDVKM. The CDR3 spans 15 residues. The ends lost 6 bases at V and 9 bases at J; junction bases unmatched: 7. Method: immunoSEQ multiplex PCR; TCRdb's copy keeps in-frame clones and lacks some. Here the sample spans approximately 180,000 clones, 88% being singletons. The sequence derives from an adult in good health. The rearrangement uses TRBV28 and TRBJ1-6; 11 nucleotides line up with TRBD1. The starting material was peripheral blood, obtained on day 0 of AZD1222 vaccination. The CDR3 region has the DNA TGTGCCAGCAGGTCGGACAGGGGGCATGGTTCACCCCTCCACTTT. This codes for CASRSDRGHGSPLHF.